A single count supports the clone carrying this T cell receptor beta chain. Different DNA sequences within this sample yield the same CDR3. The V gene lost 5 bases and the J gene lost 7 bases, with 12 bases spanning the gap. This CDR3 contains 14 residues. CDR1 is MNHEY and CDR2 is SMNVEV in the germline V gene (reference sequence). This entry comes from a study of blood T cell repertoires in COVID-19. At the level of the study: From T cells, B-cell-depleted T cells, or PBMCs came the material, which was cDNA or gDNA.

Some clones are missing from TCRdb's copy, which holds only in-frame ones; the method was immunoSEQ multiplex PCR. The sample contains about 89,000 clones, approximately 89% of which appear only once. J is TRBJ1-6 and V is TRBV27; D might be TRBD1 (6 bases). This TCR came from a man aged 55 to 69 with acute or convalescent COVID-19. The specimen sequenced was peripheral blood. CDR3 region: CASSLRTENSPLHF. CDR3 bases: TGTGCCAGCAGTCTTCGGACAGAAAATTCACCCCTCCACTTT.